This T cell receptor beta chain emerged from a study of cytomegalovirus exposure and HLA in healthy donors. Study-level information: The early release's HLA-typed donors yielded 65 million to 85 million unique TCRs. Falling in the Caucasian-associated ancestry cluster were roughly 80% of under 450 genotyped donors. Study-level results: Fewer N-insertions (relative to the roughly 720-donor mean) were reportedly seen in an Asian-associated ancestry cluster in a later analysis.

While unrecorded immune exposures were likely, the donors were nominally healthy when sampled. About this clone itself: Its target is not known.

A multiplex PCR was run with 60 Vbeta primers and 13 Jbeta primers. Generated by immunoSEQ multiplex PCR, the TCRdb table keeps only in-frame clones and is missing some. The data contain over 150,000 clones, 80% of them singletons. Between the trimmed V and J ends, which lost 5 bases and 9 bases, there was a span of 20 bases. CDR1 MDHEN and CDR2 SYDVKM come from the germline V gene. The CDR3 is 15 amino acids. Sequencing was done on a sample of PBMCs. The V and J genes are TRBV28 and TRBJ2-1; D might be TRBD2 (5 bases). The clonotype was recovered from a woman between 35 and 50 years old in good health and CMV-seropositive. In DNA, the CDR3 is TGTGCCAGCAGTCCGGGCGGTTTGGGAGTCAGTGAGCAGTTCTTC. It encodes CASSPGGLGVSEQFF.